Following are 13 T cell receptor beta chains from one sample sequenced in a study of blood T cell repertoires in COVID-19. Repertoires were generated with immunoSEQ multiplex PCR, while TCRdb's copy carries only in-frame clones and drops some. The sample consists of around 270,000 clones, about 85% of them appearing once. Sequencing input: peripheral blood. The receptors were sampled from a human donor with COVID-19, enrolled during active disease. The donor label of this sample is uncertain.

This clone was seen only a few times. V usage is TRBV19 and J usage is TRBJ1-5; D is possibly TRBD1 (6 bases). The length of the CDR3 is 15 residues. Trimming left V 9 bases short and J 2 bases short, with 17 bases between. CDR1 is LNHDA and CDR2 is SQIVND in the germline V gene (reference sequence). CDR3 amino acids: CASRAQGSRNQPQHF. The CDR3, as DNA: TGTGCCAGCCGGGCCCAGGGGTCGCGCAATCAGCCCCAGCATTTT.

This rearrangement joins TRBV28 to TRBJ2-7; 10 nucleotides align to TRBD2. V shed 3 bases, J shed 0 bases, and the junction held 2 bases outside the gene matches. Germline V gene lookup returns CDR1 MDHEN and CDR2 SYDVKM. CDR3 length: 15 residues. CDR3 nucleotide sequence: TGTGCCAGCAGTTTCTTAGCGGGGGGCTCCTACGAGCAGTACTTC. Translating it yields CASSFLAGGSYEQYF.

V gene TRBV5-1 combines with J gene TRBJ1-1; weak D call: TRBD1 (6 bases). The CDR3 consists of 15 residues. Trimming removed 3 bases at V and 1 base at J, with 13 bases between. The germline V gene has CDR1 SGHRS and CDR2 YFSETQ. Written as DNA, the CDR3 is TGCGCCAGCAGCTCCAATACCAGGGGGAACACTGAAGCTTTCTTT. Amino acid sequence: CASSSNTRGNTEAFF.

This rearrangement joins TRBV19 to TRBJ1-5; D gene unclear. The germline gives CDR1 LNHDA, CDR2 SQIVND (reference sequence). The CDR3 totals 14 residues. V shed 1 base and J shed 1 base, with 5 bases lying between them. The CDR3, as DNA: TGTGCCAGTAGTATAGTAACAAGCAATCAGCCCCAGCATTTT. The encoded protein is CASSIVTSNQPQHF.

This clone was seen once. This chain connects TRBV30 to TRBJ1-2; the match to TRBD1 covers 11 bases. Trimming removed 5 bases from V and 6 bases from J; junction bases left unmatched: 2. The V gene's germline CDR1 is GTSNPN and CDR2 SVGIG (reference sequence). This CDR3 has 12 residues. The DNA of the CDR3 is TGTGCCTGGGTGGGACAGGGGGATGGCTACACCTTC. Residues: CAWVGQGDGYTF.

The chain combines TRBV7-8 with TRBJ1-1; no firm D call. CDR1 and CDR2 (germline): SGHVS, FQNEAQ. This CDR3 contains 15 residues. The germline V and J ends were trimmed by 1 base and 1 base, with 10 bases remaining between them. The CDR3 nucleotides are TGTGCCAGCAGCTTAGATTTTTCAGGGAACACTGAAGCTTTCTTT. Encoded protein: CASSLDFSGNTEAFF.

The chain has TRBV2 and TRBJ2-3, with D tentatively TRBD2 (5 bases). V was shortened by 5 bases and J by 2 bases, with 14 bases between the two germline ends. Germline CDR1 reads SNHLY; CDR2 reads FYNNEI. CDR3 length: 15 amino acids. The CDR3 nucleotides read TGTGCCAGCAGTCCCCTGTCGGGATACACAGATACGCAGTATTTT. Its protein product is CASSPLSGYTDTQYF.

CDR3 bases: TGTGCCAGCAGTATAGTCGGGGAAGGTATCTATGGCTACACCTTC. Translation: CASSIVGEGIYGYTF. The chain recombines TRBV6-5 with TRBJ1-2; D ambiguous. This CDR3 spans 15 amino acids. Trimming cost V 5 bases and J 4 bases, with 17 bases left between them. Germline CDR1 is MNHEY and CDR2 is SVGAGI.

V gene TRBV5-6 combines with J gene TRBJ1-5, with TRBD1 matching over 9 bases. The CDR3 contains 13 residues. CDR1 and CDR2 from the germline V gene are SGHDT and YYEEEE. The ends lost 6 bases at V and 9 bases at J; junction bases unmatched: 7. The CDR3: CASTRDRAGPQHF. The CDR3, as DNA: TGTGCCAGCACCCGGGACAGGGCCGGGCCCCAGCATTTT.

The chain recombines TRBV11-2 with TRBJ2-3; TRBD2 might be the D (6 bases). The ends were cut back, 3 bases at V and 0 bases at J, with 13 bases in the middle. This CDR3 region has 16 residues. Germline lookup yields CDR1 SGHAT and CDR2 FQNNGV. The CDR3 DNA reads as TGTGCCAGCAGCTTCGCTAGCGCGACTAGCACAGATACGCAGTATTTT. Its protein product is CASSFASATSTDTQYF.

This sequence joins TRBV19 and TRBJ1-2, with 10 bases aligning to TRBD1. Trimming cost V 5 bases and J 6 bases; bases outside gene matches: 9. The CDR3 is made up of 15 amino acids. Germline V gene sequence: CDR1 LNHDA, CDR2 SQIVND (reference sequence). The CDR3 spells CASSVGQGVGDGYTF. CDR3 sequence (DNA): TGTGCCAGTAGTGTCGGACAGGGGGTCGGGGATGGCTACACCTTC.

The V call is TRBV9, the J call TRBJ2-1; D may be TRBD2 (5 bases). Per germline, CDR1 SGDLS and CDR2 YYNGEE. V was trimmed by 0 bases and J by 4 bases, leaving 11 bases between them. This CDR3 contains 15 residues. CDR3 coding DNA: TGTGCCAGCAGCGTAGAGAGGACTTCTTACAATGAGCAGTTCTTC. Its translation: CASSVERTSYNEQFF.

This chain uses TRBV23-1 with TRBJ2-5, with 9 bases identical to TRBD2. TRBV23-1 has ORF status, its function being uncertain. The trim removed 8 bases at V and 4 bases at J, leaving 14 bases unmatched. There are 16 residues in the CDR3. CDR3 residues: CASLARGRAGGETQYF. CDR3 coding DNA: TGCGCCAGCCTAGCTCGCGGGAGGGCCGGGGGAGAGACCCAGTACTTC.